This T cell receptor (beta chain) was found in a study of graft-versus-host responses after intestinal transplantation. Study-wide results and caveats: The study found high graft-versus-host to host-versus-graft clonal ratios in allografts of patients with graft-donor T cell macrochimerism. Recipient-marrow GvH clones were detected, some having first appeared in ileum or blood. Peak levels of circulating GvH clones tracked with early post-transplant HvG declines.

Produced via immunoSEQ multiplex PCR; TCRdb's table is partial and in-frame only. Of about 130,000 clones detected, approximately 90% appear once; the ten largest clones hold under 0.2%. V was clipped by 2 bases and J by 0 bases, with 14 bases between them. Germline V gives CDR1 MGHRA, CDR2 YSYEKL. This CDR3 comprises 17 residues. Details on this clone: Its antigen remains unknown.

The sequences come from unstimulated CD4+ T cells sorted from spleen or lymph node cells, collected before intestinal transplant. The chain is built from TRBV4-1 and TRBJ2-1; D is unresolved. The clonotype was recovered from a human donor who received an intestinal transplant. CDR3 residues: CASSQLDPKSSYNEQFF. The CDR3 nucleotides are TGCGCCAGCAGCCAACTAGATCCTAAAAGCTCCTACAATGAGCAGTTCTTC.